A single sample is the source of the 28 T cell receptor beta chains below, sequenced in a study of vaccination effects on CD4 cells after COVID-19. These receptors are not linked to any known antigen. Produced via immunoSEQ multiplex PCR; TCRdb's table is partial and in-frame only. The table has 50,000 or so clones, roughly 80% seen once. Sequencing was preceded by expansion of antigen-specific CD4+ T cells with viral peptide pools in the ViraFEST assay. Researchers isolated CD4+ T cells once roughly ten days of culture had elapsed. The input for sequencing was CD4+ T cells from PBMCs cultured with HCoV-229E spike peptides, taken before COVID-19 vaccination. These receptors came from a human donor who received a COVID-19 vaccine.

The rearrangement joins TRBV10-1 to TRBJ2-7, with D perhaps being TRBD1 or TRBD2 (5 bases each). V dropped 2 bases and J dropped 5 bases, with 16 bases sitting between them. The CDR3 extends over 15 amino acids. Germline CDR1 reads WNHNN; CDR2 reads SYGVQD (reference sequence). The CDR3 loop reads CASSEPLRERNEQYV. The CDR3 nucleotides are TGCGCCAGCAGTGAGCCCCTCAGGGAGAGGAACGAGCAGTACGTC.

The chain employs TRBV5-6 and TRBJ2-7; weak D call: TRBD1 (6 bases). Trimming took 2 bases from V and 7 from J, leaving 10 bases between them. From germline, CDR1 is SGHDT and CDR2 YYEEEE. The CDR3 has 12 amino acids. CDR3 coding DNA: TGTGCCAGCAGCTTTGACAGGCGGGAGCAGTACGTC. This gives the protein CASSFDRREQYV.

The rearrangement joins TRBV12-5 to TRBJ1-1; perhaps TRBD1 as D (6 bases). The V end was cut by 0 bases, the J end by 0 bases, with 14 bases between. CDR3 length: 17 residues. Germline loops: CDR1 LGHNT, CDR2 FRNRAP. CDR3 loop: CASGLVRDGQLNTEAFF. In nucleotides, the CDR3 is TGTGCTAGTGGTTTGGTACGGGACGGACAGCTGAACACTGAAGCTTTCTTT.

The rearrangement uses TRBV28 and TRBJ1-3, with D possibly matching TRBD1 (6 bases). Deletions cut 3 bases from V and 4 bases from J, with 7 bases between. Germline V gene sequence: CDR1 MDHEN, CDR2 SYDVKM. CDR3 length equals 13 residues. The CDR3 bases are TGTGCCAGCAGTTTTGGACAGGGAAACACCATATATTTT. Protein product: CASSFGQGNTIYF. Supplemented by reference TRBV28 and TRBJ1-3, the full variable domain reads DVKVTQSSRYLVKRTGEKVFLECVQDMDHENMFWYRQDPGLGLRLIYFSYDVKMKEKGDIPEGYSVSREKKERFSLILESASTNQTSMYLCASSFGQGNTIYFGEGSWLTVV.

The genes are TRBV7-3 and TRBJ2-3; a weak D match, TRBD1 (5 bases). In germline, CDR1 is SGHTA, CDR2 FQGTGA. The CDR3 extends over 17 amino acids. V dropped 2 bases and J dropped 4 bases, with 19 bases sitting between them. CDR3 DNA sequence: TGTGCCAGCAGCTTACCTATTTCGTGGGGCGGAGCAGATACGCAGTATTTT. Its protein is CASSLPISWGGADTQYF.

This chain connects TRBV15 to TRBJ2-2; no reliable D call. Germline V lookup: CDR1 LNHNV, CDR2 YYDKDF (reference sequence). Deletions cut 0 bases from V and 4 bases from J, with 6 bases between. This CDR3 spans 14 amino acids. CDR3 sequence reads: CATSRDFATGELFF. The CDR3 bases are TGTGCCACCAGCAGAGATTTTGCCACCGGGGAGCTGTTTTTT.

This clone is medium-sized by share. V gene TRBV19 combines with J gene TRBJ2-6; the D is unclear. CDR1 and CDR2 from the germline V gene are LNHDA and SQIVND (reference sequence). Trimming removed 7 bases at V and 4 bases at J, with 17 bases between. This CDR3 comprises 16 residues. CDR3 in amino acids: CASTIVTGTGANVLTF. The CDR3 DNA reads TGTGCCAGTACTATTGTTACGGGTACCGGGGCCAACGTCCTGACTTTC.

This chain joins TRBV11-3 and TRBJ2-5; TRBD1 is a possible D gene (6 bases). Per germline, CDR1 SGHNT and CDR2 YENEEA. V lost 4 bases and J 3 bases, leaving 12 bases between the germline ends. This CDR3 has 14 residues. CDR3 sequence: CASSSQGLEETQYF. The DNA for the CDR3 is TGTGCCAGCAGCTCACAGGGCCTCGAAGAGACCCAGTACTTC.

V is TRBV10-3 and J is TRBJ2-1, with 7 positions matching TRBD1. Trimming took 4 bases from V and 1 from J; bases not matched to a gene: 13. The CDR3 loop spans 18 amino acids. Germline V lookup: CDR1 ENHRY, CDR2 SYGVKD. In DNA, the CDR3 is TGTGCCATCAGTGCGGCAGGGGGAAATTTCCGATCCTACAATGAGCAGTTCTTC. Translated, it gives CAISAAGGNFRSYNEQFF.

The chain links TRBV7-3 to TRBJ2-2, with TRBD1 as a possible D gene (5 bases). Germline values: CDR1 SGHTA, CDR2 FQGTGA. The CDR3 sequence is 14 residues long. Trimming removed 5 bases at V and 4 bases at J, with 11 bases between. DNA of the CDR3: TGTGCCAGCAGCGCCTCCCAGGGCACCGGGGAGCTGTTTTTT. It specifies CASSASQGTGELFF.

The chain has TRBV19 and TRBJ1-5, with D unresolved. CDR1 and CDR2 (germline): LNHDA, SQIVND (reference sequence). V was pared by 3 bases and J by 11 bases, with 20 bases between. This CDR3 contains 15 residues. As DNA, the CDR3 is TGTGCCAGTAGTATTGAGGCCCACTGGGGAAAGGCCCAGCATTTT. It translates to CASSIEAHWGKAQHF.

The chain links TRBV19 to TRBJ1-2, with 7 bases matching TRBD1. CDR3 length: 13 amino acids. V trimming: 8 bases; J trimming: 3 bases; junction bases outside the gene matches: 6. Germline CDR1 reads LNHDA; CDR2 reads SQIVND (reference sequence). The CDR3 nucleotides are TGTGCCAGTGGGGACAGATATTACTATGGCTACACCTTC. Amino acid sequence: CASGDRYYYGYTF.

The chain is built from TRBV5-1 and TRBJ1-1; perhaps TRBD1 as D (6 bases). This CDR3 contains 15 residues. The V and J ends lost 4 bases and 1 base respectively, with 14 bases between them. Germline CDR1 SGHRS, CDR2 YFSETQ. The CDR3 region has the DNA TGCGCCAGCAGCCTGCTCGGGGGCGGGAACACTGAAGCTTTCTTT. Translation gives CASSLLGGGNTEAFF.

The rearrangement links TRBV24-1 to TRBJ2-5, with D maybe TRBD1 (5 bases). V was shortened by 0 bases and J by 4 bases, with 14 bases between the two germline ends. This CDR3 is built from 16 residues. Germline V lookup: CDR1 KGHDR, CDR2 SFDVKD. CDR3 sequence (DNA): TGTGCCACCAGTGATTTGCAGGTTGGCAGGGCAGAGACCCAGTACTTC. Amino acids: CATSDLQVGRAETQYF.

This chain links TRBV24-1 with TRBJ2-2; D may be TRBD2 (5 bases). The CDR3 spans 15 residues. The germline V and J ends were trimmed by 12 bases and 2 bases, with 18 bases remaining between them. Per the germline V gene, CDR1 is KGHDR and CDR2 is SFDVKD. CDR3 nucleotides: TGTGCCGCGGGTATCCCGGACCCAAACACCGGGGAGCTGTTTTTT. It encodes CAAGIPDPNTGELFF.

This rearrangement joins TRBV29-1 to TRBJ1-2; D is unclear. V was shortened by 6 bases and J by 0 bases, with 17 bases between the two germline ends. This CDR3 comprises 15 residues. Germline lookup yields CDR1 SQVTM and CDR2 ANQGSEA. CDR3 DNA: TGCAGCGTCTGGACGGACTATAATACTAACTATGGCTACACCTTC. It codes for CSVWTDYNTNYGYTF.

The rearrangement links TRBV6-2 or TRBV6-3 to TRBJ2-7; D is ambiguous. CDR1 and CDR2 from the germline V gene are MNHEY and SVGEGT. Trimming cost V 0 bases and J 2 bases, with 5 bases left between them. The CDR3 is made up of 13 amino acids. The CDR3 DNA reads TGTGCCAGCAGTTACTCAACCCCCTACGAGCAGTACGTC. The encoded protein is CASSYSTPYEQYV.

The count of this clone is one. This chain joins TRBV5-8 and TRBJ2-6; no reliable D call. The germline V gene has CDR1 SGHTS and CDR2 YDEGEE. The CDR3 is made up of 15 amino acids. Trimming removed 0 bases at V and 0 bases at J, with 4 bases between. CDR3 bases: TGTGCCAGCAGCTTGGGGAACTCTGGGGCCAACGTCCTGACTTTC. Translated, it gives CASSLGNSGANVLTF.

The chain has TRBV6-5 and TRBJ1-5; 7 bases agree with TRBD1. CDR1 is MNHEY and CDR2 is SVGAGI in the germline V gene. J lost 7 bases, V lost 4 bases, and 4 bases had no gene match. CDR3 length: 13 residues. CDR3 residues: CASSWTGGQPQHF. In DNA, the CDR3 is TGTGCCAGCAGTTGGACAGGAGGCCAGCCCCAGCATTTT.

The rearrangement links TRBV10-2 to TRBJ1-1; D unresolved. The length of the CDR3 is 12 residues. Trimming cost V 2 bases and J 11 bases, with 12 bases left between them. Germline V CDR1 and CDR2: WSHSY, SAAADI. The CDR3: CASSEAAIGAFF. The DNA of the CDR3 is TGCGCCAGCAGTGAGGCGGCCATAGGGGCTTTCTTT.

This sequence joins TRBV6-2 or TRBV6-3 and TRBJ2-3; D might be TRBD2 (6 bases). V lost 4 bases, J lost 2 bases, and 13 bases lay in between. Germline V lookup: CDR1 MNHEY, CDR2 SVGEGT. The CDR3 totals 15 residues. The CDR3 DNA reads as TGTGCCAGCAGTTCGATTCGGGGGTACACAGATACGCAGTATTTT. Encoded protein: CASSSIRGYTDTQYF.

The chain combines TRBV10-3 with TRBJ2-1; D uncertain. The CDR3 runs 17 residues. Trimming shortened V by 9 bases and J by 6 bases, and 27 bases separated the two germline ends. Germline lookup yields CDR1 ENHRY and CDR2 SYGVKD. The CDR3 is CAILRDFGGSLSNEQFF. CDR3 DNA sequence: TGTGCCATACTCCGTGATTTCGGCGGTAGTTTGAGCAATGAGCAGTTCTTC.

The chain's CDR3 is CASSLRPAGAQYF. In nucleotides, the CDR3 is TGTGCCAGCAGCTTAAGGCCGGCGGGTGCGCAGTATTTT. The genes are TRBV7-3 and TRBJ2-3; maybe TRBD2 (5 bases). Germline-derived CDR1 and CDR2 are SGHTA and FQGTGA. The CDR3 is 13 amino acids. Trimming cost V 1 base and J 10 bases, with 12 bases left between them. Drawing the rest from reference TRBV7-3 and TRBJ2-3, the complete variable domain is GAGVSQTPSNKVTEKGKYVELRCDPISGHTALYWYRQSLGQGPEFLIYFQGTGAADDSGLPNDRFFAVRPEGSVSTLKIQRTERGDSAVYLCASSLRPAGAQYFGPGTRLTVL.

This chain uses TRBV29-1 with TRBJ2-5; D not certain. This CDR3 comprises 11 residues. CDR1 and CDR2 (germline): SQVTM, ANQGSEA. Trimming left V 8 bases short and J 5 bases short, with 12 bases between. The CDR3, as DNA: TGCAGCCATCGGACGCTTGAGACCCAGTACTTC. This translates into CSHRTLETQYF.

This chain joins TRBV30 and TRBJ1-2, with TRBD1 as a possible D gene (5 bases). This CDR3 comprises 13 residues. Trimming left V 0 bases short and J 8 bases short, with 13 bases between. Germline V gene data show CDR1 as GTSNPN and CDR2 as SVGIG (reference sequence). CDR3 residues: CAWSVDWDRGYTF. The DNA for the CDR3 is TGTGCCTGGAGTGTAGATTGGGACCGGGGCTACACCTTC.

The chain employs TRBV13 and TRBJ2-1; the match to TRBD1 covers 7 bases. The germline CDR1 and CDR2 sequences are PRHDT and FYEKMQ (reference sequence). The V and J ends lost 5 bases and 3 bases, in that order; junction bases with no gene match: 10. CDR3 length: 16 amino acids. This CDR3 is CASSHRRSGGYNEQFF. The DNA for the CDR3 is TGTGCCAGCAGCCACCGGCGATCAGGGGGCTACAATGAGCAGTTCTTC.

The sample holds a few counts of this clone. The V call is TRBV5-4, the J call TRBJ1-2, with TRBD1 matching 7 bases. With 0 bases clipped from V and 1 base from J, the junction kept 0 bases outside the gene matches. Per germline, CDR1 SGHNT and CDR2 YYREEE (reference sequence). This CDR3 is built from 14 residues. CDR3 loop: CASSLDRGNYGYTF. The CDR3 DNA reads TGTGCCAGCAGCTTGGACAGGGGTAACTATGGCTACACCTTC.

V and J are TRBV18 and TRBJ1-3; tentatively, D is TRBD1 (6 bases). V was pared by 0 bases and J by 0 bases, with 9 bases between. Germline lookup yields CDR1 KGHSH and CDR2 LQKENI. The CDR3 has 16 residues. The chain's CDR3 is CASSPPDSPSGNTIYF. The CDR3 DNA reads TGTGCCAGCTCACCACCGGACAGCCCCTCTGGAAACACCATATATTTT. The full variable domain, in which reference TRBV18 and TRBJ1-3 provide the parts outside the CDR3, is NAGVMQNPRHLVRRRGQEARLRCSPMKGHSHVYWYRQLPEEGLKFMVYLQKENIIDESGMPKERFSAEFPKEGPSILRIQQVVRGDSAAYFCASSPPDSPSGNTIYFGEGSWLTVV.